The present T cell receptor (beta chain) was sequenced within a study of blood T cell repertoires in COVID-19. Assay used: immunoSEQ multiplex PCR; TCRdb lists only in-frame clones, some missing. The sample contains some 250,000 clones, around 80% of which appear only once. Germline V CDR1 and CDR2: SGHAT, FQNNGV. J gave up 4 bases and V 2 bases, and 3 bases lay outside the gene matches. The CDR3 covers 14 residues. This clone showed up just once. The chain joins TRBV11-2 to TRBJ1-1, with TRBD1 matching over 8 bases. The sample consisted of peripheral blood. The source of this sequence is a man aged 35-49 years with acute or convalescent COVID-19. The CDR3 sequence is CASSLTGGSTEAFF. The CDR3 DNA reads TGTGCCAGCAGCTTAACAGGGGGAAGCACTGAAGCTTTCTTT.